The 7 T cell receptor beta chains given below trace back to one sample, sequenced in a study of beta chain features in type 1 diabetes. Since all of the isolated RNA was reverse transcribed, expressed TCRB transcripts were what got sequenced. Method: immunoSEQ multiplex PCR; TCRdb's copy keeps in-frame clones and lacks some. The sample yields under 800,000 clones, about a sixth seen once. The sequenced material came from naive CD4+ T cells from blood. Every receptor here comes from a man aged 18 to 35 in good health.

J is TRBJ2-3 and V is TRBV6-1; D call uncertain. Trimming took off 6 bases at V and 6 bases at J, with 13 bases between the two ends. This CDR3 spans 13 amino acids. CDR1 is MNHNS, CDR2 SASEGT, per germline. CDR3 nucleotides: TGTGCCAGCAGCCTCATAAGGTCGGATACGCAGTATTTT. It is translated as CASSLIRSDTQYF.

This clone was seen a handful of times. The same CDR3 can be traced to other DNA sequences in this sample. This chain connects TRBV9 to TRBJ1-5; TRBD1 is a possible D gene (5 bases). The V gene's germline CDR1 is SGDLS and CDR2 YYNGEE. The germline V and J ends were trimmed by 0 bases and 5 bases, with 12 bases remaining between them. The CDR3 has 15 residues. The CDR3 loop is CASSVAGQGDQPQHF. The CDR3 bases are TGTGCCAGCAGCGTAGCGGGGCAGGGTGATCAGCCCCAGCATTTT. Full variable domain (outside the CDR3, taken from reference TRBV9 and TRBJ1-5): DSGVTQTPKHLITATGQRVTLRCSPRSGDLSVYWYQQSLDQGLQFLIQYYNGEERAKGNILERFSAQQFPDLHSELNLSSLELGDSALYFCASSVAGQGDQPQHFGDGTRLSIL.

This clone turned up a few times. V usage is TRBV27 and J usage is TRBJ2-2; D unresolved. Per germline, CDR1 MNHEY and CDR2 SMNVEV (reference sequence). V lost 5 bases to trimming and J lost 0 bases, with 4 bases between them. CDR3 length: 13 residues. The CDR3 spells CASSAPNTGELFF. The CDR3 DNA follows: TGTGCCAGCAGTGCGCCGAACACCGGGGAGCTGTTTTTT.

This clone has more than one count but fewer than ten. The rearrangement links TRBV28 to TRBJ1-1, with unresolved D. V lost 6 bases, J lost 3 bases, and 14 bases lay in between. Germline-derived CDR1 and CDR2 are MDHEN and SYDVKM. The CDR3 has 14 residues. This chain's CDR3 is CASSRSGGDTEAFF. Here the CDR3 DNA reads TGTGCCAGCAGCCGCTCAGGAGGTGACACTGAAGCTTTCTTT.

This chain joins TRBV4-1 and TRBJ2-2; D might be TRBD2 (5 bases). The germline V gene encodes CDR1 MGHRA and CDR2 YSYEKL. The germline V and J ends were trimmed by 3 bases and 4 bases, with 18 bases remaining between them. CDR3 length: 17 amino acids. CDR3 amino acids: CASSHTDRLRGTGELFF. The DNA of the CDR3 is TGCGCCAGCAGCCACACGGACCGCCTTCGGGGCACCGGGGAGCTGTTTTTT.

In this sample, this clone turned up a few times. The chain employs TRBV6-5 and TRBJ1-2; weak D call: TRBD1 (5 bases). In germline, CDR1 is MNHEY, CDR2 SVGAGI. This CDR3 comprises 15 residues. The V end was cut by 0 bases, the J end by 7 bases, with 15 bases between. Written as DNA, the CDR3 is TGTGCCAGCAGTTACTCTGGGCAGGGTGGTGGTGGCTACACCTTC. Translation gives CASSYSGQGGGGYTF.

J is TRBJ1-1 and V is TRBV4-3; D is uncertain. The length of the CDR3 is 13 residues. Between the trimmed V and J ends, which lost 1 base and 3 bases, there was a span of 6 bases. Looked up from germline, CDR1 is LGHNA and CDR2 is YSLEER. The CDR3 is CASSQVGHTEAFF. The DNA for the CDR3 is TGCGCCAGCAGCCAAGTCGGACACACTGAAGCTTTCTTT.